Following are 25 T cell receptor beta chains from one sample sequenced in a study of T cell responses to AZD1222 COVID-19 vaccine. Only in-frame clones appear in the TCRdb table, and some are missing; sequencing was by immunoSEQ multiplex PCR. Altogether about 130,000 clones are present, roughly 88% being singletons, with the ten largest covering approximately 19%. The specimen was peripheral blood, collected on day 0 of MenACWY control vaccination. Receptors originate from an adult in good health.

The genes are TRBV28 and TRBJ1-2; TRBD1 might be the D (5 bases). The CDR3 consists of 15 residues. V gave up 10 bases and J gave up 4 bases, with 22 bases separating them. Germline V lookup: CDR1 MDHEN, CDR2 SYDVKM. This chain's CDR3 is CATLPQGLRGYGYTF. The CDR3 DNA sequence: TGTGCCACCCTCCCTCAGGGACTACGGGGCTATGGCTACACCTTC.

The gene calls are TRBV28 and TRBJ1-4; 9 nucleotides match TRBD1. CDR3 size: 14 residues. From germline, CDR1 is MDHEN and CDR2 SYDVKM. V trimming: 6 bases; J trimming: 7 bases; junction bases outside the gene matches: 6. The CDR3 loop is CASRGQGRFEKLFF. CDR3 nucleotides: TGTGCCAGCAGGGGACAGGGCCGTTTTGAAAAACTGTTTTTT. The full variable domain, completed using reference TRBV28 and TRBJ1-4, is DVKVTQSSRYLVKRTGEKVFLECVQDMDHENMFWYRQDPGLGLRLIYFSYDVKMKEKGDIPEGYSVSREKKERFSLILESASTNQTSMYLCASRGQGRFEKLFFGSGTQLSVL.

The rearrangement uses TRBV6-5 and TRBJ1-5; 7 nucleotides match TRBD1. Germline V gene lookup returns CDR1 MNHEY and CDR2 SVGAGI. This CDR3 comprises 16 residues. V lost 4 bases to trimming and J lost 7 bases; unmatched junction nucleotides: 13. The CDR3 spells CASSLSGGTAEQPQHF. The CDR3 DNA reads TGTGCCAGCAGTTTAAGTGGCGGGACAGCTGAACAGCCCCAGCATTTT.

The chain uses TRBV5-1 and TRBJ1-2; 8 positions match TRBD1. CDR1 is SGHRS, CDR2 YFSETQ, per germline. This CDR3 spans 14 amino acids. The V and J ends lost 1 base and 5 bases, in that order; junction bases with no gene match: 4. CDR3 sequence (DNA): TGCGCCAGCAGCTTGAGTGACAGGGGATATGGCTACACCTTC. Protein sequence: CASSLSDRGYGYTF.

This sequence joins TRBV29-1 and TRBJ1-2; D is perhaps TRBD1 (5 bases). CDR1 is SQVTM and CDR2 is ANQGSEA in the germline V gene. V gave up 4 bases and J gave up 2 bases, with 17 bases separating them. The CDR3 extends over 15 amino acids. CDR3: CSVVIPGQRNYGYTF. CDR3 bases: TGCAGCGTTGTCATACCGGGGCAACGGAACTATGGCTACACCTTC.

This sequence joins TRBV5-4 and TRBJ2-7; TRBD1 matches 11 bases. The CDR3 runs 16 residues. The trim removed 4 bases at V and 4 bases at J, leaving 10 bases unmatched. From germline, CDR1 is SGHNT and CDR2 YYREEE (reference sequence). CDR3 sequence: CASSPGVGDRGYEQYF. Here the CDR3 DNA reads TGTGCCAGCAGCCCGGGGGTTGGGGACAGGGGGTACGAGCAGTACTTC.

Only one count was recorded for this clone. This chain's CDR3 is CASSVQGSDEKLFF. The CDR3 region has the DNA TGTGCCAGCAGCGTACAGGGCTCTGATGAAAAACTGTTTTTT. This chain joins TRBV28 and TRBJ1-4; weak D call: TRBD1 (6 bases). Per the germline V gene, CDR1 is MDHEN and CDR2 is SYDVKM. The CDR3 has 14 residues. The V end was cut by 6 bases, the J end by 6 bases, with 14 bases between. Drawing the rest from reference TRBV28 and TRBJ1-4, the complete variable domain is DVKVTQSSRYLVKRTGEKVFLECVQDMDHENMFWYRQDPGLGLRLIYFSYDVKMKEKGDIPEGYSVSREKKERFSLILESASTNQTSMYLCASSVQGSDEKLFFGSGTQLSVL.

V and J are TRBV4-1 and TRBJ1-2; D unresolved. V lost 2 bases to trimming and J lost 8 bases, with 12 bases between them. CDR1 and CDR2 (germline): MGHRA, YSYEKL. The CDR3 contains 13 residues. CDR3 bases: TGCGCCAGCAGCCAACTCACAGCAGGCGGCTACACCTTC. Protein: CASSQLTAGGYTF.

V is TRBV28 and J is TRBJ2-5, with D tentatively TRBD1 (6 bases). The CDR3 sequence is 14 residues long. Germline V CDR1 and CDR2: MDHEN, SYDVKM. Trimming removed 8 bases at V and 2 bases at J, with 15 bases between. CDR3 bases: TGTGCCAGCCTCTCATTAGGACAGCAAGAGACCCAGTACTTC. This gives the protein CASLSLGQQETQYF.

V and J are TRBV4-1 and TRBJ2-7, with 10 bases identical to TRBD2. The V segment lost 6 bases and the J segment 3 bases; nucleotides outside the gene matches: 2. This CDR3 comprises 13 residues. Germline CDR1 MGHRA, CDR2 YSYEKL. CDR3 in DNA: TGCGCCAGCAGACCTAGCGGGAGCTACGAGCAGTACTTC. Translated: CASRPSGSYEQYF.

This chain links TRBV28 with TRBJ1-2; D ambiguous. The CDR3 loop spans 14 amino acids. CDR1 and CDR2 from the germline V gene are MDHEN and SYDVKM. Between the trimmed V and J ends, which lost 5 bases and 4 bases, there was a span of 14 bases. The CDR3 is CASSHLVRTYGYTF. The CDR3 nucleotides are TGTGCCAGCAGTCACCTCGTCAGGACCTATGGCTACACCTTC.

V usage is TRBV18 and J usage is TRBJ2-5, with D possibly matching TRBD1 (6 bases). Germline V gene sequence: CDR1 KGHSH, CDR2 LQKENI. The CDR3 loop spans 22 amino acids. Trimming left V 2 bases short and J 2 bases short, with 33 bases between. CDR3 residues: CASSPMCPDSFFSHSDQETQYF. The CDR3 DNA sequence: TGTGCCAGCTCACCAATGTGCCCGGACAGTTTTTTTTCCCATTCAGATCAAGAGACCCAGTACTTC.

This chain joins TRBV28 and TRBJ2-3; D may be TRBD2 (6 bases). V lost 5 bases to trimming and J lost 1 base, with 13 bases between them. This CDR3 contains 15 residues. The germline CDR1 and CDR2 sequences are MDHEN and SYDVKM. CDR3 sequence reads: CASSVGASGTDTQYF. DNA of the CDR3: TGTGCCAGCAGTGTGGGAGCTAGCGGCACAGATACGCAGTATTTT.

On this clone: The junction departs from germline at one end; a sequencing error may be responsible. This chain joins TRBV19 and TRBJ1-2; 8 bases match TRBD1. Germline V gene lookup returns CDR1 LNHDA and CDR2 SQIVND (reference sequence). The CDR3 spans 15 residues. In DNA, the CDR3 is TGTGCCAGTAATATAGGGCCAGGGGGCCGGTATGGCTACACCTTC. Translating it yields CASNIGPGGRYGYTF. Full variable domain (missing parts from reference TRBV19 and TRBJ1-2): DGGITQSPKYLFRKEGQNVTLSCEQNLNHDAMYWYRQDPGQGLRLIYYSQIVNDFQKGDIAEGYSVSREKKESFPLTVTSAQKNPTAFYLCASNIGPGGRYGYTFGSGTRLTVV.

This clone was seen just once. The chain combines TRBV28 with TRBJ2-5; TRBD1 is a possible D gene (7 bases). Per germline, CDR1 MDHEN and CDR2 SYDVKM. Deletions cut 10 bases from V and 4 bases from J, with 10 bases between. The CDR3 length is 11 residues. CDR3: CATQGGETQYF. CDR3 coding DNA: TGTGCCACTCAGGGGGGAGAGACCCAGTACTTC.

This clone turned up a few times. The J gene is TRBJ1-5, the V gene TRBV6-5; 7 bases fit TRBD1. The germline V gene has CDR1 MNHEY and CDR2 SVGAGI. The CDR3 has 14 amino acids. Germline trimming cut 7 bases from V and 2 bases from J; bases unmatched to any gene: 5. CDR3: CASKTGPGNQPQHF. In DNA form, the CDR3 reads TGTGCCAGCAAGACAGGGCCGGGCAATCAGCCCCAGCATTTT.

The rearrangement links TRBV19 to TRBJ1-1, with TRBD1 matching 8 bases. The CDR3 extends over 14 amino acids. The junction had 8 bases not matched to a gene; V was cut back by 7 bases and J by 4 bases. CDR1 and CDR2 (germline): LNHDA, SQIVND (reference sequence). The chain's CDR3 is CASTPDRGSTEAFF. The CDR3 DNA is TGTGCCAGTACCCCCGACAGGGGATCCACTGAAGCTTTCTTT.

A few counts support this clone. V is TRBV2 and J is TRBJ1-2, with TRBD1 matching 9 bases. CDR3 length: 14 amino acids. The V segment lost 6 bases and the J segment 1 base; nucleotides outside the gene matches: 3. Germline CDR1 reads SNHLY; CDR2 reads FYNNEI. The chain's CDR3 is CASRRQGGNYGYTF. The CDR3 DNA reads as TGTGCCAGCAGGCGACAGGGGGGTAACTATGGCTACACCTTC.

V gene TRBV10-3 combines with J gene TRBJ2-7; TRBD1 matches at 9 bases. CDR3 length equals 14 residues. With 6 bases clipped from V and 3 bases from J, the junction kept 6 bases outside the gene matches. The germline V gene has CDR1 ENHRY and CDR2 SYGVKD. CDR3 in DNA: TGTGCCATCAGGGATCCGGGACAGGGCTACGAGCAGTACTTC. It specifies CAIRDPGQGYEQYF.

This chain uses TRBV11-2 with TRBJ2-2; D is ambiguous. Germline CDR1 reads SGHAT; CDR2 reads FQNNGV. The length of the CDR3 is 14 residues. V lost 4 bases, J lost 2 bases, and 8 bases lay in between. CDR3 loop: CASSSDHNTGELFF. As DNA, the CDR3 is TGTGCCAGCAGCTCGGACCATAACACCGGGGAGCTGTTTTTT.

This clone occurred a few times. This chain uses TRBV5-1 with TRBJ1-1; no reliable D call. Germline loops: CDR1 SGHRS, CDR2 YFSETQ. V was trimmed by 3 bases and J by 6 bases, leaving 15 bases between them. The CDR3 is made up of 14 amino acids. This chain's CDR3 is CASSWTPLGAEAFF. As DNA, the CDR3 is TGCGCCAGCAGCTGGACCCCTCTAGGCGCTGAAGCTTTCTTT. Supplemented by reference TRBV5-1 and TRBJ1-1, the full variable domain reads KAGVTQTPRYLIKTRGQQVTLSCSPISGHRSVSWYQQTPGQGLQFLFEYFSETQRNKGNFPGRFSGRQFSNSRSEMNVSTLELGDSALYLCASSWTPLGAEAFFGQGTRLTVV.

This chain connects TRBV2 to TRBJ2-1, with 8 bases aligning to TRBD2. The V gene's germline CDR1 is SNHLY and CDR2 FYNNEI. The ends lost 3 bases at V and 3 bases at J; junction bases unmatched: 7. CDR3 length: 16 amino acids. CDR3 nucleotides: TGTGCCAGCAGTGATGGAACTAGCGGCCTCTACAATGAGCAGTTCTTC. Protein sequence: CASSDGTSGLYNEQFF. Looking up the rest from reference TRBV2 and TRBJ2-1 gives the full variable domain: EPEVTQTPSHQVTQMGQEVILRCVPISNHLYFYWYRQILGQKVEFLVSFYNNEISEKSEIFDDQFSVERPDGSNFTLKIRSTKLEDSAMYFCASSDGTSGLYNEQFFGPGTRLTVL.

J is TRBJ2-7 and V is TRBV7-8; unclear D gene. The CDR3 totals 14 residues. CDR1 SGHVS and CDR2 FQNEAQ come from the germline V gene. Trimming shortened V by 5 bases and J by 5 bases, and 16 bases separated the two germline ends. Written as DNA, the CDR3 is TGTGCCAGCAGCCCTGTAATAGCATTAGACGAGCAGTACTTC. Its translation is CASSPVIALDEQYF.

The V and J genes are TRBV11-2 and TRBJ2-1; 11 bases match TRBD2. The CDR3 runs 16 residues. Trimming at V came to 3 bases and at J to 5 bases, leaving 6 bases not matched to a gene. The germline V gene encodes CDR1 SGHAT and CDR2 FQNNGV. CDR3 DNA: TGTGCCAGCAGCTTTTTCACTAGCGGGAGACACAATGAGCAGTTCTTC. Amino acid sequence: CASSFFTSGRHNEQFF.

The CDR3 here is CASSLSRLDEQYF. DNA of the CDR3: TGTGCCAGCAGTTTATCGCGCCTCGACGAGCAGTACTTC. V and J are TRBV27 and TRBJ2-7; D is ambiguous. The germline CDR1 and CDR2 sequences are MNHEY and SMNVEV (reference sequence). V lost 0 bases to trimming and J lost 5 bases, with 8 bases between them. This CDR3 comprises 13 residues.